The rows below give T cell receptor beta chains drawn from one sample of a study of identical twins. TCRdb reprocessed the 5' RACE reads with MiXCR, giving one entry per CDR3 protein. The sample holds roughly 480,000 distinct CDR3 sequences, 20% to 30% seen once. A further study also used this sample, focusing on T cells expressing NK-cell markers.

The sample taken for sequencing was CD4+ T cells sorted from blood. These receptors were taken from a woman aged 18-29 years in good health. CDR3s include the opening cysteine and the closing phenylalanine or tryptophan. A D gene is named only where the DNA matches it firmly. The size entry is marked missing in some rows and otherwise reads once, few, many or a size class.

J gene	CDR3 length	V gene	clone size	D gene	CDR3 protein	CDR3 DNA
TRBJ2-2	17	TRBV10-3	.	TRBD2	CAIKHSGRTRGTGELFF	TGTGCCATCAAACATAGCGGGAGAACCAGAGGCACCGGGGAGCTGTTTTTT
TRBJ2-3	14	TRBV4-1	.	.	CASSQVPSLDTQYF	TGCGCCAGCAGCCAAGTTCCTAGCCTGGATACGCAGTATTTT
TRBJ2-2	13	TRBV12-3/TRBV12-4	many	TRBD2	CASSREGSGELFF	TGTGCCAGCAGTCGGGAGGGATCCGGGGAGCTGTTTTTT
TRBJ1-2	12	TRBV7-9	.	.	CAGGLRNYNYTF	TGTGCCGGCGGCTTAAGGAACTACAACTACACCTTC
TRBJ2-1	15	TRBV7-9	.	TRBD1	CASSSRTGVVNEQFF	TGTGCCAGCAGCTCCAGAACAGGGGTGGTTAATGAGCAGTTCTTC
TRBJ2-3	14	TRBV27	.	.	CASSFAATTDTQYF	TGTGCCAGCAGTTTCGCGGCTACGACAGATACGCAGTATTTT
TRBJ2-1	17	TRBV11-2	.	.	CASSLVRGGTRRGEQFF	TGTGCCAGCAGCTTAGTAAGGGGTGGGACGCGGCGCGGTGAGCAGTTCTTC
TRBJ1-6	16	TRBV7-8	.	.	CASSASRRGKRSPLHF	TGTGCCAGCAGTGCGAGTCGAAGGGGGAAGCGTTCACCCCTCCACTTT
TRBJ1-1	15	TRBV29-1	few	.	CSVEDTEGMNTEAFF	TGCAGCGTTGAAGATACGGAGGGAATGAACACTGAAGCTTTCTTT
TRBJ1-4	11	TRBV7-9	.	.	CASSIQEKLFF	TGTGCCAGCAGCATTCAGGAAAAACTGTTTTTT
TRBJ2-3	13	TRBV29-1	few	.	CSVYGVGTDTQYF	TGCAGCGTTTATGGGGTGGGCACAGATACGCAGTATTTT
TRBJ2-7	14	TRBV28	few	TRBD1	CASSQGQLGDEQYF	TGTGCCAGCAGCCAGGGACAGTTAGGCGACGAGCAGTACTTC
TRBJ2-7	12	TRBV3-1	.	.	CASSQKSHEQYF	TGTGCCAGCAGCCAAAAGTCCCACGAGCAGTACTTC
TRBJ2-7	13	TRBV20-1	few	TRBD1	CSATTGASYEQYF	TGCAGTGCCACGACAGGGGCCTCCTACGAGCAGTACTTC
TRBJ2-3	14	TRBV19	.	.	CASSGRGPTDTQYF	TGTGCCAGTAGTGGTCGGGGGCCCACAGATACGCAGTATTTT
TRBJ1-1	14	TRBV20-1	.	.	CSARVRGINTEAFF	TGCAGTGCTAGAGTAAGAGGTATCAACACTGAAGCTTTCTTT
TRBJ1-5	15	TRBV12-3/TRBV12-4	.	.	CASSLGSPSLQPQHF	TGTGCCAGCAGTTTGGGCAGTCCTTCACTTCAGCCCCAGCATTTT
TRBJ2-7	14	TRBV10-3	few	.	CAISDPTRTYEQYF	TGTGCCATCAGTGACCCGACAAGGACCTACGAGCAGTACTTC
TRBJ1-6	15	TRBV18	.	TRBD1	CASSRGTGHNSPLHF	TGTGCCAGCTCCCGAGGGACAGGGCACAATTCACCCCTCCACTTT
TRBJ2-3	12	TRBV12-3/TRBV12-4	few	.	CASKRRADTQYF	TGTGCCAGCAAGAGGCGGGCAGATACGCAGTATTTT
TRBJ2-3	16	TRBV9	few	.	CASSVGMGSNTDTQYF	TGTGCCAGCAGCGTAGGAATGGGGTCAAACACAGATACGCAGTATTTT
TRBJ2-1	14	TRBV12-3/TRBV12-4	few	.	CASTLPRSYNEQFF	TGTGCCAGCACCCTCCCACGGAGCTACAATGAGCAGTTCTTC
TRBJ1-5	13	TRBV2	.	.	CASGVGTNQPQHF	TGTGCCAGCGGGGTAGGGACGAATCAGCCCCAGCATTTT
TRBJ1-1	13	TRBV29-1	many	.	CSVVKGQGTEAFF	TGCAGCGTTGTGAAAGGGCAAGGAACTGAAGCTTTCTTT
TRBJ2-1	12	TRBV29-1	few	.	CSVERIPNEQFF	TGCAGCGTTGAACGGATCCCCAATGAGCAGTTCTTC
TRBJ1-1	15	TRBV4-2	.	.	CASSQDPHSNTEAFF	TGTGCCAGCAGCCAAGATCCACACTCGAACACTGAAGCTTTCTTT
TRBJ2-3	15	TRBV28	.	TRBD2	CASSPLGLAVDTQYF	TGTGCCAGCAGTCCTCTGGGACTAGCGGTAGATACGCAGTATTTT
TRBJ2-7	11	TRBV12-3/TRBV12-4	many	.	CASSFFYEQYF	TGTGCCAGCAGTTTTTTCTACGAGCAGTACTTC
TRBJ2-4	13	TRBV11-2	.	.	CASSTGYSNIQYF	TGTGCCAGCAGCACAGGGTACTCAAACATTCAGTACTTC
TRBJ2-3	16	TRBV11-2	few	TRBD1	CASSLAGTVHTDTQYF	TGTGCCAGCAGCTTAGCCGGGACAGTTCATACAGATACGCAGTATTTT
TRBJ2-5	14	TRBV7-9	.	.	CASSSQGAQETQYF	TGTGCCAGCAGCTCACAGGGCGCCCAAGAGACCCAGTACTTC